These 29 T cell receptor beta chains originate from one sample sequenced in a study of blood T cell repertoires in COVID-19. Assay used: immunoSEQ multiplex PCR; TCRdb lists only in-frame clones, some missing. Here the sample spans roughly 190,000 clones, about 86% being singletons. The sample taken for sequencing was peripheral blood. Source of these receptors: a man aged 18-30 years with active or convalescent COVID-19.

This clone was observed a single time. The V and J genes are TRBV18 and TRBJ2-1; TRBD2 matches at 12 bases. The CDR3 has 18 residues. Germline CDR1 reads KGHSH; CDR2 reads LQKENI. V lost 2 bases and J lost 4; bases outside the gene matches: 9. CDR3 in amino acids: CASSPVPLTSGGYNEQFF. Here the CDR3 DNA reads TGTGCCAGCTCACCAGTTCCTTTGACTAGCGGGGGATACAATGAGCAGTTCTTC.

This sequence joins TRBV18 and TRBJ1-1; D remains unclear. CDR3 length: 13 amino acids. The germline V gene encodes CDR1 KGHSH and CDR2 LQKENI. V dropped 8 bases and J dropped 0 bases, with 10 bases sitting between them. CDR3 bases: TGTGCCAGCCGGACGGGGTTGAACACTGAAGCTTTCTTT. Translation gives CASRTGLNTEAFF.

The chain joins TRBV7-9 to TRBJ1-5; D is uncertain. The V and J ends lost 1 base and 1 base respectively, with 8 bases between them. The CDR3 spans 15 residues. CDR1 and CDR2 from the germline V gene are SEHNR and FQNEAQ (reference sequence). Here the CDR3 reads CASSLVEGSNQPQHF. CDR3 coding DNA: TGTGCCAGCAGCTTAGTAGAGGGAAGCAATCAGCCCCAGCATTTT. The full variable domain, rest sourced from reference TRBV7-9 and TRBJ1-5, is DTGVSQNPRHKITKRGQNVTFRCDPISEHNRLYWYRQTLGQGPEFLTYFQNEAQLEKSRLLSDRFSAERPKGSFSTLEIQRTEQGDSAMYLCASSLVEGSNQPQHFGDGTRLSIL.

CDR3 loop: CSVERGFTYNEQFF. In nucleotides, the CDR3 is TGCAGCGTTGAACGGGGGTTCACCTACAATGAGCAGTTCTTC. The chain joins TRBV29-1 to TRBJ2-1; D perhaps matches TRBD2 (6 bases). Germline CDR1 SQVTM, CDR2 ANQGSEA. The CDR3 runs 14 residues. Trimming left V 2 bases short and J 2 bases short, with 10 bases between.

This clone was observed once. The J gene is TRBJ2-2, the V gene TRBV27, with 7 bases identical to TRBD1. Germline V gene lookup returns CDR1 MNHEY and CDR2 SMNVEV (reference sequence). The length of the CDR3 is 16 residues. The V segment lost 6 bases and the J segment 0 bases; nucleotides outside the gene matches: 7. CDR3 protein: CASRASGTANTGELFF. For the CDR3, the DNA is TGTGCCAGCAGAGCCTCCGGGACAGCGAACACCGGGGAGCTGTTTTTT.

This chain connects TRBV12-5 to TRBJ1-1; tentative D call: TRBD1 (6 bases). The CDR3 sequence is 14 residues long. Trimming shortened V by 5 bases and J by 4 bases, and 14 bases separated the two germline ends. Germline CDR1 and CDR2: LGHNT and FRNRAP. The CDR3, as DNA: TGTGCTAGTGGTCCACCACGACAGGCCACTGAAGCTTTCTTT. Translated: CASGPPRQATEAFF.

V usage is TRBV29-1 and J usage is TRBJ1-1; TRBD1 aligns across 7 bases. CDR1 and CDR2 from the germline V gene are SQVTM and ANQGSEA. J was trimmed by 5 bases and V by 5 bases; bases with no gene match: 14. The CDR3 totals 15 residues. As DNA, the CDR3 is TGCAGCGTTCGAGGACAGGATATACTATGGACTGAAGCTTTCTTT. It yields the protein CSVRGQDILWTEAFF.

There are a few counts of this clone. The rearrangement uses TRBV28 and TRBJ1-3, with D maybe TRBD1 (6 bases). CDR1 and CDR2 (germline): MDHEN, SYDVKM. The V end lost 6 bases, the J end lost 0 bases, and 9 bases lay between the germline ends. CDR3 size: 14 residues. CDR3 protein: CASSWTDSGNTIYF. The CDR3 DNA reads TGTGCCAGCAGCTGGACAGACTCTGGAAACACCATATATTTT.

The rearrangement links TRBV7-2 to TRBJ2-5, with 8 bases matching TRBD1. Germline V gives CDR1 SGHTA, CDR2 FQGNSA. J gave up 5 bases and V 4 bases, and 6 bases lay outside the gene matches. The CDR3 loop spans 14 amino acids. In DNA, the CDR3 is TGTGCCAGCAGCTCAAACAGGGGGAAGGAGACCCAGTACTTC. This translates into CASSSNRGKETQYF.

The rearrangement joins TRBV7-9 to TRBJ1-5; TRBD1 matches at 10 bases. The CDR3 covers 19 residues. Germline CDR1 is SEHNR and CDR2 is FQNEAQ (reference sequence). V lost 4 bases and J lost 2; bases outside the gene matches: 14. This CDR3 is CASSYQPGQGNVGNQPQHF. CDR3 nucleotides: TGTGCCAGCAGCTATCAACCGGGACAGGGGAATGTTGGCAATCAGCCCCAGCATTTT.

This clone appeared a single time. This chain links TRBV19 with TRBJ2-3, with 7 bases identical to TRBD2. Germline V gene data show CDR1 as LNHDA and CDR2 as SQIVND (reference sequence). This CDR3 contains 13 residues. With V trimmed by 8 bases and J by 9 bases, 11 bases remained unmatched. Written as DNA, the CDR3 is TGTGCCAGTCTAGCGGTCGGAGGTACAACGCAGTATTTT. Protein: CASLAVGGTTQYF.

This clone was detected once. The chain combines TRBV29-1 with TRBJ2-3, with D possibly TRBD2 on 5 matching bases. Looked up from germline, CDR1 is SQVTM and CDR2 is ANQGSEA. The CDR3 length is 13 residues. The V end lost 4 bases, the J end lost 4 bases, and 12 bases lay between the germline ends. The chain's CDR3 is CSVGVPGSDTQYF. CDR3 in DNA: TGCAGCGTTGGGGTTCCGGGGTCAGATACGCAGTATTTT.

This chain uses TRBV15 with TRBJ1-4; TRBD1 matches 8 bases. The CDR3 sequence is 15 residues long. Germline V gene data show CDR1 as LNHNV and CDR2 as YYDKDF (reference sequence). After removal of 1 base from V and 7 bases from J, the junction contained 5 bases not matched to a gene. CDR3 nucleotides: TGTGCCACCAGCAGAGCCAAAGGACAGGGTGAAAAACTGTTTTTT. Translation gives CATSRAKGQGEKLFF.

The rearrangement links TRBV6-5 to TRBJ1-2; a weak D match, TRBD1 (5 bases). Germline assignment: CDR1 MNHEY and CDR2 SVGAGI. The CDR3 covers 12 residues. Trimming took off 8 bases at V and 7 bases at J, with 14 bases between the two ends. The CDR3: CASGQGRSGYTF. The CDR3 coding sequence is TGTGCCAGCGGGCAGGGAAGGAGTGGCTACACCTTC.

As DNA, the CDR3 is TGCGCCACCACACAGGTCGTCTCTCTGAACACTGAAGCTTTCTTT. Protein sequence: CATTQVVSLNTEAFF. The chain combines TRBV4-1 with TRBJ1-1; maybe TRBD1 (5 bases). The V end was cut by 10 bases, the J end by 0 bases, with 18 bases between. CDR3 length equals 15 residues. Germline CDR1 and CDR2: MGHRA and YSYEKL.

This sequence joins TRBV5-1 and TRBJ1-4; TRBD1 aligns across 7 bases. The V and J ends lost 6 bases and 7 bases, in that order; junction bases with no gene match: 9. Germline CDR1 is SGHRS and CDR2 is YFSETQ. CDR3 length: 14 residues. CDR3 nucleotide sequence: TGCGCCAGCACCTCTTTACCAGGGGGTGAAAAACTGTTTTTT. Its translation is CASTSLPGGEKLFF.

This clone was observed once. The V gene is TRBV5-1, the J gene TRBJ2-7, with D possibly being TRBD2 (5 bases). Trimming pared 0 bases from V and 2 bases from J, leaving 6 bases between. The germline V gene encodes CDR1 SGHRS and CDR2 YFSETQ. The CDR3 contains 13 residues. The CDR3 spells CASSLDGTYEQYF. CDR3 sequence (DNA): TGCGCCAGCAGCTTGGACGGGACCTACGAGCAGTACTTC. The full variable domain, in which reference TRBV5-1 and TRBJ2-7 provide the parts outside the CDR3, is KAGVTQTPRYLIKTRGQQVTLSCSPISGHRSVSWYQQTPGQGLQFLFEYFSETQRNKGNFPGRFSGRQFSNSRSEMNVSTLELGDSALYLCASSLDGTYEQYFGPGTRLTVT.

The rearrangement joins TRBV5-1 to TRBJ2-2, with 8 bases identical to TRBD2. CDR1 is SGHRS and CDR2 is YFSETQ in the germline V gene. The CDR3 has 17 amino acids. V shed 2 bases and J 7 bases; nucleotides not matched to a gene: 13. CDR3 amino acids: CASSLNSRAGVSGELFF. The CDR3 DNA reads TGCGCCAGCAGCTTAAACAGCCGAGCGGGGGTTAGCGGGGAGCTGTTTTTT.

The genes are TRBV11-2 and TRBJ1-1; the D is unclear. CDR1 and CDR2 from the germline V gene are SGHAT and FQNNGV. V was cut by 2 bases and J by 6 bases, with 4 bases left in between. The CDR3 runs to 11 residues. In DNA, the CDR3 is TGTGCCAGCAGCTTACGTCCTGAAGCTTTCTTT. It is translated as CASSLRPEAFF.

The CDR3 region is CASSQAAGGGNEQFF. Here the CDR3 DNA reads TGCGCCAGCAGCCAAGCGGCGGGGGGCGGGAATGAGCAGTTCTTC. The chain uses TRBV4-1 and TRBJ2-1; 8 bases line up with TRBD2. Germline CDR1 MGHRA, CDR2 YSYEKL. The CDR3 sequence is 15 residues long. V was pared by 1 base and J by 7 bases, with 6 bases of the junction left unmatched.

The V and J genes are TRBV7-9 and TRBJ1-1, with D unresolved. V lost 1 base to trimming and J lost 6 bases, with 12 bases between them. This CDR3 comprises 14 residues. From germline, CDR1 is SEHNR and CDR2 FQNEAQ (reference sequence). DNA for the CDR3: TGTGCCAGCAGCTTAGAAGGAGGATTCCCTGAAGCTTTCTTT. This sequence encodes CASSLEGGFPEAFF.

V gene TRBV24-1 combines with J gene TRBJ2-5, with 7 bases aligning to TRBD2. J was trimmed by 5 bases and V by 7 bases; bases with no gene match: 6. Germline CDR1 reads KGHDR; CDR2 reads SFDVKD. This CDR3 comprises 13 residues. CDR3 coding DNA: TGTGCCACCAGGGGGGGGATTGGTGAGACCCAGTACTTC. Amino acids: CATRGGIGETQYF.

The chain uses TRBV9 and TRBJ1-2; perhaps TRBD1 as D (5 bases). V was shortened by 4 bases and J by 8 bases, with 15 bases between the two germline ends. The CDR3 loop spans 13 amino acids. Looked up from germline, CDR1 is SGDLS and CDR2 is YYNGEE. This CDR3 is CASSPGTSRGYTF. For the CDR3, the DNA is TGTGCCAGCAGCCCCGGGACTTCCAGGGGCTACACCTTC.

The chain is built from TRBV5-5 and TRBJ1-2; 8 bases match TRBD1. The trim removed 0 bases at V and 8 bases at J, leaving 12 bases unmatched. Germline CDR1 SGHKS, CDR2 YYEKEE (reference sequence). The CDR3 is 16 residues long. The CDR3 bases are TGTGCCAGCAGCTTGGTCGGGCGACAGGGGACGGCCGGCTACACCTTC. Amino acids: CASSLVGRQGTAGYTF.

The CDR3 protein is CASSYTGIEADTQYF. DNA for the CDR3: TGTGCCAGCAGTTACACGGGGATCGAGGCAGATACGCAGTATTTT. The V and J genes are TRBV6-5 and TRBJ2-3; D is possibly TRBD2 (5 bases). V lost 2 bases, J lost 4 bases, and 13 bases lay in between. Per the germline V gene, CDR1 is MNHEY and CDR2 is SVGAGI. The CDR3 runs 15 residues.

The V call is TRBV28, the J call TRBJ2-7, with D perhaps TRBD2 (6 bases). The germline gives CDR1 MDHEN, CDR2 SYDVKM. Trimming shortened V by 5 bases and J by 3 bases, and 11 bases separated the two germline ends. The CDR3 runs 13 residues. CDR3 DNA sequence: TGTGCCAGCAGTCGAGCGGGTCGCTACGAGCAGTACTTC. Amino acid sequence: CASSRAGRYEQYF. Combining the CDR3 with reference TRBV28 and TRBJ2-7 gives the whole variable domain DVKVTQSSRYLVKRTGEKVFLECVQDMDHENMFWYRQDPGLGLRLIYFSYDVKMKEKGDIPEGYSVSREKKERFSLILESASTNQTSMYLCASSRAGRYEQYFGPGTRLTVT.

This clone was recorded once. This rearrangement joins TRBV9 to TRBJ2-7; D gene unclear. The CDR3 contains 11 residues. The germline V gene encodes CDR1 SGDLS and CDR2 YYNGEE. Deletions cut 3 bases from V and 6 bases from J, with 7 bases between. CDR3 protein: CASSGQGEQYF. The CDR3, as DNA: TGTGCCAGCAGCGGACAAGGCGAGCAGTACTTC.

This chain joins TRBV28 and TRBJ2-2, with 10 bases that match TRBD2. Trimming took 8 bases from V and 6 from J; bases not matched to a gene: 9. The CDR3 is 15 residues long. Germline CDR1 is MDHEN and CDR2 is SYDVKM. CDR3 sequence: CASGALAGDAGELFF. The CDR3 DNA reads TGTGCCAGCGGAGCGCTAGCGGGGGATGCCGGGGAGCTGTTTTTT.

The J gene is TRBJ1-4, the V gene TRBV9; a weak D match, TRBD1 (6 bases). V was pared by 1 base and J by 6 bases, with 10 bases between. This CDR3 is built from 14 residues. Germline CDR1 and CDR2: SGDLS and YYNGEE. As DNA, the CDR3 is TGTGCCAGCAGCGTATCGGGGGGCGATGAAAAACTGTTTTTT. Protein sequence: CASSVSGGDEKLFF. Based on the CDR3 plus reference TRBV9 and TRBJ1-4, the full variable domain is DSGVTQTPKHLITATGQRVTLRCSPRSGDLSVYWYQQSLDQGLQFLIQYYNGEERAKGNILERFSAQQFPDLHSELNLSSLELGDSALYFCASSVSGGDEKLFFGSGTQLSVL.